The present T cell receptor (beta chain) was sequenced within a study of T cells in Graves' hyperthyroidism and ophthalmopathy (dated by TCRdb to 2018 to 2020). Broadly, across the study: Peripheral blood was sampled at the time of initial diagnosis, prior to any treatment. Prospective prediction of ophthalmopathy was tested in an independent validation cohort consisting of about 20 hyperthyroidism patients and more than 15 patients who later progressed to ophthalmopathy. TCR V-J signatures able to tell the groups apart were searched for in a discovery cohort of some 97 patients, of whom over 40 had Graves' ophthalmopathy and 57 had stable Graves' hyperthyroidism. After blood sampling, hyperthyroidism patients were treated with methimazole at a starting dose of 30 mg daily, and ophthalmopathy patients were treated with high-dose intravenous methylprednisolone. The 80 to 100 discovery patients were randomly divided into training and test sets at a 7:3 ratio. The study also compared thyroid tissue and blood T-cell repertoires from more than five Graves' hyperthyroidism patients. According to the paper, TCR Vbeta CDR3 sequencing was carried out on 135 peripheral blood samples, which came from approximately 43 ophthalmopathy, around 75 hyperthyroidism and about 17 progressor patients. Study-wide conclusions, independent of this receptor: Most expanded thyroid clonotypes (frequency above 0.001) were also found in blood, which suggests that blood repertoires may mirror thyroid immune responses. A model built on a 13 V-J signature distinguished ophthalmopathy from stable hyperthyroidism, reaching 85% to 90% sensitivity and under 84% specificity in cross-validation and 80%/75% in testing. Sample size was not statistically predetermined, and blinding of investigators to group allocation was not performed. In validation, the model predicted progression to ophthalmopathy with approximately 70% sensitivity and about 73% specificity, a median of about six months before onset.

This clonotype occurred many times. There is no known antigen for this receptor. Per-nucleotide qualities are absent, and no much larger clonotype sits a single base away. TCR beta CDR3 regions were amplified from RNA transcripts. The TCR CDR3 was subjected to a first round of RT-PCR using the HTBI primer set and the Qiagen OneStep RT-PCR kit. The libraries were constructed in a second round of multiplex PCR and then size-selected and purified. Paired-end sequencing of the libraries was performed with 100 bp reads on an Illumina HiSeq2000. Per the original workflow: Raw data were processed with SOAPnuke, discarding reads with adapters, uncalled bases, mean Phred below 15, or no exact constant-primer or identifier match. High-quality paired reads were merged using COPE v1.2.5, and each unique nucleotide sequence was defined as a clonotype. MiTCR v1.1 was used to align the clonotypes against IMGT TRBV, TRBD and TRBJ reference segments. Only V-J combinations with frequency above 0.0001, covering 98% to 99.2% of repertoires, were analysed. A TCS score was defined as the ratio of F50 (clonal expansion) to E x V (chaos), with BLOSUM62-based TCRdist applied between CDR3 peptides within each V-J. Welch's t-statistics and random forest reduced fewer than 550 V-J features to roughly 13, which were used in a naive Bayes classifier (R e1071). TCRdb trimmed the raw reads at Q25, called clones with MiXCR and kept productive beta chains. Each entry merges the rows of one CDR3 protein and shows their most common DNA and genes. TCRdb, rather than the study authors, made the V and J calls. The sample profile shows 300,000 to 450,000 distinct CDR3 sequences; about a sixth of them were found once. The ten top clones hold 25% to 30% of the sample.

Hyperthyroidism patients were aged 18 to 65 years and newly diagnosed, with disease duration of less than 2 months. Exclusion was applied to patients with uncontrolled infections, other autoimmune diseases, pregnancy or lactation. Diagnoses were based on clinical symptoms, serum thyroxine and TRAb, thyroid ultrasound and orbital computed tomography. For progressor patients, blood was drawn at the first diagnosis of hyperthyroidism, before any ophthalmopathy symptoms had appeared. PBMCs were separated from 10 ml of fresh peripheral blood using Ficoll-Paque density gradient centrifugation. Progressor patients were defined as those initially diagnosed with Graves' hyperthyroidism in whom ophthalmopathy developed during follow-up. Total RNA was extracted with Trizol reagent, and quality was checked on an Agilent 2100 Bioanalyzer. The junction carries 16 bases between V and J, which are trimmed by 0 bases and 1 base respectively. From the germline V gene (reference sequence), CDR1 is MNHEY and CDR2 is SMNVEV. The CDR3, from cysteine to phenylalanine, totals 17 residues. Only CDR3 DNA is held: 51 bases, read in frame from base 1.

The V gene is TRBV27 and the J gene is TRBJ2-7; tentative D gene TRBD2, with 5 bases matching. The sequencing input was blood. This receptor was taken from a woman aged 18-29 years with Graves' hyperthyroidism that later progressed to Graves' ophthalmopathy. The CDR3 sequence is CASSLSFGDRGSYEQYF. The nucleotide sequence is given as TGTGCCAGCAGTTTATCGTTCGGGGATAGAGGTTCCTACGAGCAGTACTTC.